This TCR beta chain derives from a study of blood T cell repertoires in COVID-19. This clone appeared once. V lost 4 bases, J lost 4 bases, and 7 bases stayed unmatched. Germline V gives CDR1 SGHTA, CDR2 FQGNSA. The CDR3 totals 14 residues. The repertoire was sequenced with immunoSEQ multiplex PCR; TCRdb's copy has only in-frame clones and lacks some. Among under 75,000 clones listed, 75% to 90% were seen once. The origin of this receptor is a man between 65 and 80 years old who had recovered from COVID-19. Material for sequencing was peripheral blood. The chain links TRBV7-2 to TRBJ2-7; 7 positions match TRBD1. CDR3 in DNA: TGTGCCAGCAGCTCGACAGGGTGGGGATACGAGCAGTACTTC. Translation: CASSSTGWGYEQYF.